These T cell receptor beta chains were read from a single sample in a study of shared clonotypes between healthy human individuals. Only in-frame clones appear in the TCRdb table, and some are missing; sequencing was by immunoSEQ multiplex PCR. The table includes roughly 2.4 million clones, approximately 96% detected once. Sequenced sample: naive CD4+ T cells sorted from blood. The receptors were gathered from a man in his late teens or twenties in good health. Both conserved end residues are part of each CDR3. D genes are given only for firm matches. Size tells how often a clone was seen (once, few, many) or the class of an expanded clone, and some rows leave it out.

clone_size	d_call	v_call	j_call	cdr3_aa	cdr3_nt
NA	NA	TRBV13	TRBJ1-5	CASSLSRQGGQPQHF	TGTGCCAGCAGCTTAAGTCGCCAGGGAGGTCAGCCCCAGCATTTT
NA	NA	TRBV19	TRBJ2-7	CASSIGLAYEQYF	TGTGCCAGTAGTATCGGGCTAGCCTACGAGCAGTACTTC
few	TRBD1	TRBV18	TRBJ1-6	CASSPGQGTSPLHF	TGTGCCAGCTCACCAGGACAGGGAACCTCACCCCTCCACTTT
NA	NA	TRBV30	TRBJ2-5	CAGTKGLEETQYF	TGTGCCGGGACCAAAGGGCTTGAAGAGACCCAGTACTTC
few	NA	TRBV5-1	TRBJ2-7	CASSLGRTYEQYF	TGCGCCAGCAGCTTGGGCAGAACCTACGAGCAGTACTTC
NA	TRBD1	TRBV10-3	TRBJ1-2	CAITQGGPDGYTF	TGTGCCATCACCCAGGGGGGGCCGGATGGCTACACCTTC
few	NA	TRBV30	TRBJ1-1	CAWSPPDRKNTEAFF	TGTGCCTGGAGTCCTCCCGACAGAAAGAACACTGAAGCTTTCTTT
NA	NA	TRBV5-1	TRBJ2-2	CASSLGGVRSGELFF	TGCGCCAGCAGCTTGGGTGGAGTGCGCTCCGGGGAGCTGTTTTTT
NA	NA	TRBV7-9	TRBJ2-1	CASRGRGPRDEQFF	TGTGCCAGCAGGGGCCGGGGACCTAGGGATGAGCAGTTCTTC
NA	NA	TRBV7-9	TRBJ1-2	CASSLGEGAGYTF	TGTGCCAGCAGCTTAGGGGAGGGCGCTGGCTACACCTTC
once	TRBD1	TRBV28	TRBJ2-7	CASSSLTGWDYEQYF	TGTGCCAGCAGTTCATTGACAGGGTGGGACTACGAGCAGTACTTC
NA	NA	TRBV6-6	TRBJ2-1	CASSSKGDSYNEQFF	TGTGCCAGCAGTTCCAAAGGGGACTCCTACAATGAGCAGTTCTTC
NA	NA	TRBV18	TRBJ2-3	CASSPSRDTQYF	TGTGCCAGCTCACCATCCCGGGATACGCAGTATTTT
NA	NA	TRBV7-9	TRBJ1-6	CASSFGQLNNSPLHF	TGTGCCAGCAGCTTCGGACAGCTGAATAATTCACCCCTCCACTTT
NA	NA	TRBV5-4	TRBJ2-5	CASSLGGGGQETQYF	TGTGCCAGCAGCTTGGGGGGAGGCGGACAAGAGACCCAGTACTTC
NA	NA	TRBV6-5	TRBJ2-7	CASSSRLAIYEQYF	TGTGCCAGCAGTTCCAGGCTAGCGATCTACGAGCAGTACTTC
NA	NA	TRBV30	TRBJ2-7	CAWSPSQGLQYF	TGTGCCTGGAGCCCGAGTCAAGGTTTGCAGTACTTC
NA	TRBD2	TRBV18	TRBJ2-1	CASSPRQLAGGNEQFF	TGTGCCAGCTCACCACGTCAACTAGCGGGAGGGAATGAGCAGTTCTTC
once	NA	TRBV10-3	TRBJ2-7	CAITRGLPPEEQYF	TGTGCCATCACCCGGGGGCTCCCACCGGAAGAGCAGTACTTC
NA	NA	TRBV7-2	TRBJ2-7	CASSLNLRDKYF	TGTGCCAGCAGCTTAAATCTCAGGGATAAGTACTTC
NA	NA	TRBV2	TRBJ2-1	CASSEFQGPQYEQFF	TGTGCCAGCAGTGAATTCCAGGGCCCACAATATGAGCAGTTCTTC
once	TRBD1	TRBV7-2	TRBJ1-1	CASSLDRGLTEAFF	TGTGCCAGCAGCTTAGACAGGGGGCTCACTGAAGCTTTCTTT
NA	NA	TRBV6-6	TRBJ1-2	CASSYGPYGYTF	TGTGCCAGCAGTTACGGGCCTTATGGCTACACCTTC
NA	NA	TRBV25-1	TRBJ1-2	CASRKTGGYGYTF	TGTGCCAGCAGGAAAACAGGAGGCTATGGCTACACCTTC
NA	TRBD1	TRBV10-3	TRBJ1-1	CAIKQGQGYTEAFF	TGTGCCATCAAGCAGGGACAGGGATATACTGAAGCTTTCTTT
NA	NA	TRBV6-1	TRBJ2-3	CASSGLGGAVDTQYF	TGTGCCAGCAGTGGCCTAGGGGGGGCCGTCGATACGCAGTATTTT
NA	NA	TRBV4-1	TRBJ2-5	CASSQIPTETQYF	TGCGCCAGCAGCCAGATCCCCACAGAGACCCAGTACTTC
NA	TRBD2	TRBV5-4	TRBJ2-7	CASSSGGLAGRYEQYF	TGTGCCAGCAGCTCGGGTGGGCTAGCGGGAAGGTACGAGCAGTACTTC
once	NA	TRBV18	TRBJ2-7	CASSPDRTYEQYF	TGTGCCAGCTCACCCGATCGCACCTACGAGCAGTACTTC
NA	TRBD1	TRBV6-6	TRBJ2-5	CACDRDRQETQYF	TGTGCCTGCGACCGGGACAGACAAGAGACCCAGTACTTC
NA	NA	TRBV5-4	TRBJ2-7	CASSLYLRGPSYEQYF	TGTGCCAGCAGCTTGTATTTGCGGGGGCCCTCCTACGAGCAGTACTTC
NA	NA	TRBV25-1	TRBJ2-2	CASSVVGELFF	TGTGCCAGCAGTGTAGTCGGGGAGCTGTTTTTT
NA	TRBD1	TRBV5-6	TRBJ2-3	CASSLFDHRQGPRDTQYF	TGTGCCAGCAGCTTGTTCGATCATAGACAGGGCCCAAGAGATACGCAGTATTTT
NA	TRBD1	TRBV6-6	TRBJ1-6	CASSYSGQNNSPLHF	TGTGCCAGCAGTTACTCGGGACAGAATAATTCACCCCTCCACTTT
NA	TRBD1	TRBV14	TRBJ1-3	CASSPRTGGSGNTIYF	TGTGCCAGCAGCCCCCGGACAGGTGGATCTGGAAACACCATATATTTT
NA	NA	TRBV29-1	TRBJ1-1	CSVVVGGQNTEAFF	TGCAGCGTTGTGGTCGGGGGTCAAAACACTGAAGCTTTCTTT
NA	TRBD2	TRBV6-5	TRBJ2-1	CASSSLTSGSNEQFF	TGTGCCAGCAGTTCCTTGACTAGCGGGAGCAATGAGCAGTTCTTC
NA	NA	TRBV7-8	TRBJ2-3	CASSLAGAADTQYF	TGTGCCAGCAGCTTAGCAGGGGCGGCCGATACGCAGTATTTT
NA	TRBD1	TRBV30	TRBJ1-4	CASGQGNEKLFF	TGTGCCTCTGGACAGGGTAATGAAAAACTGTTTTTT
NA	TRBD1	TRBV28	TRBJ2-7	CASTSSFRDRAYEQYF	TGTGCCAGCACCTCATCCTTCCGGGACAGGGCTTACGAGCAGTACTTC
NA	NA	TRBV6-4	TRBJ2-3	CASSDSAGFSTDTQYF	TGTGCCAGCAGTGACTCGGCAGGGTTTAGCACAGATACGCAGTATTTT
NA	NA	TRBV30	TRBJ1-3	CAWSSPGRLSGNTIYF	TGTGCCTGGAGCTCCCCCGGACGGCTCTCTGGAAACACCATATATTTT
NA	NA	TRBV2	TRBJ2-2	CASSETTFTGELFF	TGTGCCAGCAGTGAGACGACTTTCACCGGGGAGCTGTTTTTT
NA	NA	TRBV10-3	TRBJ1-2	CAPSRTDTPHNYGYTF	TGTGCCCCTTCAAGGACAGATACACCCCATAACTATGGCTACACCTTC
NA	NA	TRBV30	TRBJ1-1	CAWNRFMNTEAFF	TGTGCCTGGAACCGATTCATGAACACTGAAGCTTTCTTT
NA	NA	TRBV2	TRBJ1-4	CASSEYGPTTNEKLFF	TGTGCCAGCAGTGAGTACGGGCCAACAACTAATGAAAAACTGTTTTTT
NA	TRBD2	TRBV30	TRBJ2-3	CAWSSRTSVMADTQYF	TGTGCCTGGAGTTCTCGGACTAGCGTGATGGCAGATACGCAGTATTTT
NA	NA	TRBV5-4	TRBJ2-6	CASSLRGSGANVLTF	TGTGCCAGCAGCTTGAGAGGGTCTGGGGCCAACGTCCTGACTTTC
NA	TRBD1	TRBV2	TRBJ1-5	CASSEMGQGIQPQHF	TGTGCCAGCAGTGAAATGGGACAGGGAATTCAGCCCCAGCATTTT
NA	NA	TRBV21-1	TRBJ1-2	CASSKERTGRPNYGYTF	TGTGCCAGCAGCAAAGAAAGGACAGGGAGACCTAACTATGGCTACACCTTC
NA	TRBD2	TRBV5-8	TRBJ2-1	CASSLEGLAGDNEQFF	TGTGCCAGCAGCTTGGAAGGGCTAGCGGGTGACAATGAGCAGTTCTTC
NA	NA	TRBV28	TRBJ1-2	CASSTQAALGYTF	TGTGCCAGCAGTACTCAGGCGGCTCTTGGCTACACCTTC